One and the same sample provided the 18 T cell receptor beta chains below, sequenced in a study of shared clonotypes between healthy human individuals. Assay: immunoSEQ multiplex PCR; the TCRdb copy retains only in-frame clones and omits some. The table lists 2 million to 2.5 million clones, under 97% of them singletons, with around 0.13% in the top ten. The sample was naive CD4+ T cells sorted from blood. Stated subset: CD45RA+ positively selected. Receptors originate from a young man in good health.

This chain links TRBV7-9 with TRBJ2-3, with 7 positions matching TRBD2. Germline-derived CDR1 and CDR2 are SEHNR and FQNEAQ (reference sequence). CDR3 size: 17 residues. Germline trimming cut 5 bases from V and 3 bases from J; bases unmatched to any gene: 14. CDR3 residues: CASSPFGAAGLTDTQYF. CDR3 DNA sequence: TGTGCCAGCAGCCCATTCGGGGCAGCGGGGTTGACAGATACGCAGTATTTT.

The genes are TRBV5-8 and TRBJ2-2; 7 nucleotides align to TRBD1. Germline V lookup: CDR1 SGHTS, CDR2 YDEGEE. This CDR3 contains 15 residues. V lost 4 bases to trimming and J lost 1 base; unmatched junction nucleotides: 4. The CDR3 region has the DNA TGTGCCAGCAGCCCCGGGACAGTGAACACCGGGGAGCTGTTTTTT. Protein product: CASSPGTVNTGELFF.

The V call is TRBV6-5, the J call TRBJ2-7, with D possibly matching TRBD1 (6 bases). The CDR3 is 14 amino acids. In germline, CDR1 is MNHEY, CDR2 SVGAGI. Trimming removed 4 bases at V and 3 bases at J, with 13 bases between. In DNA form, the CDR3 reads TGTGCCAGCAGTTCCCCGGGACAAGTCTACGAGCAGTACTTC. Its protein is CASSSPGQVYEQYF.

This clone was observed a handful of times. The CDR3 DNA follows: TGTGCCAGCAGCCCCCTGGGCAGGACGAACACTGAAGCTTTCTTT. Protein sequence: CASSPLGRTNTEAFF. This sequence joins TRBV7-9 and TRBJ1-1; D call uncertain. V was shortened by 5 bases and J by 1 base, with 14 bases between the two germline ends. The CDR3 covers 15 residues. CDR1 and CDR2 (germline): SEHNR, FQNEAQ (reference sequence). The full variable domain, with the rest looked up from reference TRBV7-9 and TRBJ1-1, is DTGVSQNPRHKITKRGQNVTFRCDPISEHNRLYWYRQTLGQGPEFLTYFQNEAQLEKSRLLSDRFSAERPKGSFSTLEIQRTEQGDSAMYLCASSPLGRTNTEAFFGQGTRLTVV.

The J gene is TRBJ2-7, the V gene TRBV2; perhaps TRBD2 as D (5 bases). From germline, CDR1 is SNHLY and CDR2 FYNNEI. The germline V and J ends were trimmed by 4 bases and 6 bases, with 13 bases remaining between them. This CDR3 region has 13 residues. This CDR3 is CASSGTAAGEQYF. The CDR3, as DNA: TGTGCCAGCAGTGGGACGGCGGCGGGCGAGCAGTACTTC.

The gene calls are TRBV2 and TRBJ2-7, with a possible D match to TRBD1 (5 bases). Trimming removed 1 base at V and 6 bases at J, with 10 bases between. This CDR3 has 13 amino acids. The V gene's germline CDR1 is SNHLY and CDR2 FYNNEI. Here the CDR3 reads CASSEETASEQYF. The CDR3 DNA reads as TGTGCCAGCAGTGAAGAGACAGCAAGCGAGCAGTACTTC.

The chain combines TRBV6-1 with TRBJ2-5; TRBD1 might be the D (6 bases). Germline CDR1 and CDR2: MNHNS and SASEGT. Trimming took 0 bases from V and 4 from J, leaving 6 bases between them. CDR3 size: 13 residues. Here the CDR3 reads CASSEAGGETQYF. DNA for the CDR3: TGTGCCAGCAGTGAAGCAGGGGGAGAGACCCAGTACTTC.

The chain is built from TRBV19 and TRBJ1-6; TRBD1 is a possible D gene (6 bases). The V gene lost 4 bases and the J gene lost 8 bases, with 15 bases spanning the gap. Germline CDR1 is LNHDA and CDR2 is SQIVND (reference sequence). The CDR3 runs to 15 residues. The CDR3 nucleotides read TGTGCCAGTAGTACGAGGGGGGACCCCTATTCACCCCTCCACTTT. Its translation is CASSTRGDPYSPLHF.

This clone occurred once. The chain joins TRBV7-2 to TRBJ2-2; D is ambiguous. V was shortened by 3 bases and J by 6 bases, with 5 bases between the two germline ends. CDR1 is SGHTA and CDR2 is FQGNSA in the germline V gene. The CDR3 loop spans 12 amino acids. CDR3 DNA sequence: TGTGCCAGCAGCTTTTTAGCCGGGGAGCTGTTTTTT. Translating it yields CASSFLAGELFF.

The chain carries TRBV5-8 and TRBJ2-4; 14 bases are shared with TRBD2. The ends lost 3 bases at V and 0 bases at J; junction bases unmatched: 2. Germline CDR1 is SGHTS and CDR2 is YDEGEE. CDR3 length: 17 amino acids. The CDR3 is CASSYGLAGGAKNIQYF. The CDR3 DNA follows: TGTGCCAGCAGCTATGGACTAGCGGGAGGAGCCAAAAACATTCAGTACTTC. Full variable domain (missing parts from reference TRBV5-8 and TRBJ2-4): EAGVTQSPTHLIKTRGQQATLRCSPISGHTSVYWYQQALGLGLQFLLWYDEGEERNRGNFPPRFSGRQFPNYSSELNVNALELEDSALYLCASSYGLAGGAKNIQYFGAGTRLSVL.

V gene TRBV12-5 combines with J gene TRBJ2-7; TRBD1 matches 8 bases. Germline V gives CDR1 LGHNT, CDR2 FRNRAP. This CDR3 has 14 residues. V lost 7 bases, J lost 3 bases, and 8 bases stayed unmatched. The CDR3 sequence: CASASGTGRYEQYF. Here the CDR3 DNA reads TGTGCTAGTGCCTCCGGGACAGGCCGCTACGAGCAGTACTTC.

The chain uses TRBV11-2 and TRBJ2-3; TRBD1 agrees at 8 bases. Germline V gives CDR1 SGHAT, CDR2 FQNNGV. This CDR3 is 13 amino acids long. V trimming: 5 bases; J trimming: 9 bases; junction bases outside the gene matches: 7. The CDR3 sequence is CASSLHQGATQYF. In DNA form, the CDR3 reads TGTGCCAGCAGCCTCCACCAGGGGGCGACGCAGTATTTT.

The chain carries TRBV28 and TRBJ2-1; D uncertain. Germline CDR1 MDHEN, CDR2 SYDVKM. V was shortened by 5 bases and J by 0 bases, with 14 bases between the two germline ends. The CDR3 is 16 residues long. This CDR3 reads CASSPVSTLSYNEQFF. In DNA form, the CDR3 reads TGTGCCAGCAGTCCGGTTTCAACCCTCTCCTACAATGAGCAGTTCTTC.

This clone appeared a single time. The same CDR3 can be traced to other DNA sequences in this sample. The chain joins TRBV18 to TRBJ1-2; tentative D call: TRBD1 (6 bases). CDR1 is KGHSH, CDR2 LQKENI, per germline. V was pared by 6 bases and J by 3 bases, with 11 bases between. The CDR3 loop spans 13 amino acids. This CDR3 reads CASSPGVDYGYTF. The CDR3 bases are TGTGCCAGCTCGCCAGGGGTGGACTATGGCTACACCTTC. The full variable domain, completed using reference TRBV18 and TRBJ1-2, is NAGVMQNPRHLVRRRGQEARLRCSPMKGHSHVYWYRQLPEEGLKFMVYLQKENIIDESGMPKERFSAEFPKEGPSILRIQQVVRGDSAAYFCASSPGVDYGYTFGSGTRLTVV.

CDR3: CASAEQLQNEKLFF. As DNA, the CDR3 is TGTGCCAGCGCAGAGCAGTTACAAAATGAAAAACTGTTTTTT. The gene calls are TRBV11-2 and TRBJ1-4; D ambiguous. The CDR3 sequence is 14 residues long. Germline CDR1 is SGHAT and CDR2 is FQNNGV. V was pared by 8 bases and J by 5 bases, with 15 bases between.

The rearrangement uses TRBV6-6 and TRBJ2-2; perhaps D is TRBD1 or TRBD2 (8 bases each). The CDR3 is 15 residues long. V dropped 6 bases and J dropped 4 bases, with 15 bases sitting between them. Germline lookup yields CDR1 MNHNY and CDR2 SVGAGI (reference sequence). The CDR3 DNA sequence: TGTGCCAGCAGGGGACTAGACAGGGGCACCGGGGAGCTGTTTTTT. This gives the protein CASRGLDRGTGELFF.

Of note for this clone: Other DNA sequences from this sample encode an identical CDR3 as well. The V gene is TRBV2, the J gene TRBJ2-7, with 8 bases aligning to TRBD1. Germline CDR1 is SNHLY and CDR2 is FYNNEI. The V segment lost 6 bases and the J segment 3 bases; nucleotides outside the gene matches: 1. This CDR3 is 12 amino acids long. CDR3 in DNA: TGTGCCAGCAGAGGACAGGGCTACGAGCAGTACTTC. Protein: CASRGQGYEQYF.

V is TRBV4-1 and J is TRBJ2-5; no firm D call. Germline loops: CDR1 MGHRA, CDR2 YSYEKL. The V end was cut by 2 bases, the J end by 2 bases, with 9 bases between. The CDR3 contains 14 residues. The CDR3 sequence: CASSQRFLQETQYF. The CDR3 DNA reads TGCGCCAGCAGCCAACGATTCTTACAAGAGACCCAGTACTTC.